The 6 T cell receptor beta chains given below trace back to one sample, sequenced in a study of PD-1 blockade in mismatch repair-deficient tumors. The data were produced by immunoSEQ multiplex PCR, yet TCRdb's version contains in-frame clones alone and is incomplete. The repertoire holds about 130,000 clones, with about 90% as singletons. The specimen comprised peripheral blood, sampled roughly 67 weeks after starting pembrolizumab. The receptors stem from an adult with mismatch repair-deficient cancer.

The rearrangement uses TRBV4-3 and TRBJ1-4, with D hard to call. In germline, CDR1 is LGHNA, CDR2 YSLEER. CDR3 length equals 15 residues. V lost 5 bases to trimming and J lost 0 bases, with 10 bases between them. CDR3 in DNA: TGCGCCAGCAGCTACGCGGCGCCAACTAATGAAAAACTGTTTTTT. This encodes CASSYAAPTNEKLFF.

V is TRBV28 and J is TRBJ2-1, with TRBD2 identical over 10 bases. This CDR3 region has 15 residues. Germline V CDR1 and CDR2: MDHEN, SYDVKM. V shed 7 bases and J 0 bases; nucleotides not matched to a gene: 3. The chain's CDR3 is CASTSSGSSYNEQFF. Here the CDR3 DNA reads TGTGCCAGCACCTCTAGCGGGAGCTCCTACAATGAGCAGTTCTTC.

V gene TRBV5-1 combines with J gene TRBJ2-1; 11 bases are shared with TRBD1. The V and J ends lost 4 bases and 7 bases, in that order; junction bases with no gene match: 10. CDR1 and CDR2 (germline): SGHRS, YFSETQ. The CDR3 runs to 16 residues. CDR3 loop: CASSAYRDRGFNEQFF. The DNA of the CDR3 is TGCGCCAGCAGCGCGTACCGGGACAGGGGGTTTAATGAGCAGTTCTTC.

The chain's CDR3 is CASSLWGGADTQYF. The CDR3 nucleotides are TGTGCCAGCAGTTTATGGGGGGGGGCCGATACGCAGTATTTT. The chain has TRBV27 and TRBJ2-3, with a weak D call TRBD2 (7 bases). The CDR3 has 14 residues. The ends were cut back, 1 base at V and 6 bases at J, with 11 bases in the middle. Germline-derived CDR1 and CDR2 are MNHEY and SMNVEV (reference sequence).

This rearrangement joins TRBV28 to TRBJ2-7; D call uncertain. The CDR3 covers 14 residues. V lost 1 base to trimming and J lost 2 bases, with 9 bases between them. The germline gives CDR1 MDHEN, CDR2 SYDVKM. The chain's CDR3 is CASSLFTEAYEQYF. CDR3 DNA sequence: TGTGCCAGCAGTTTATTCACAGAAGCCTACGAGCAGTACTTC.

This clone has a handful of counts. The gene calls are TRBV6-1 and TRBJ1-5; a weak D match, TRBD1 (5 bases). Germline lookup yields CDR1 MNHNS and CDR2 SASEGT. Trimming took 7 bases from V and 5 from J, leaving 18 bases between them. This CDR3 comprises 15 residues. CDR3 protein: CASMVGQGLDQPQHF. CDR3 nucleotide sequence: TGTGCCAGCATGGTCGGGCAGGGCCTAGATCAGCCCCAGCATTTT.